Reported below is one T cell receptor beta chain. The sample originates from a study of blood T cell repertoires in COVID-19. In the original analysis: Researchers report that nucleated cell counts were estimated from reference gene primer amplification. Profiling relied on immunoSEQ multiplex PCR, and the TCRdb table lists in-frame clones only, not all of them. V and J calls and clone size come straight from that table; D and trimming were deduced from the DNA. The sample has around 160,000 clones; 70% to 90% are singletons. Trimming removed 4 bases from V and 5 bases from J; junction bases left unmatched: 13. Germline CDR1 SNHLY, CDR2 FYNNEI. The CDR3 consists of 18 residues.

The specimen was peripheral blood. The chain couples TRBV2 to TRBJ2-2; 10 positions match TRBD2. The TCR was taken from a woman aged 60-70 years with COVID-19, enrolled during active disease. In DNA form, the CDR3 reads TGTGCCAGCAGTGGTACTAGCGGGACTAAGGGGAAAACCGGGGAGCTGTTTTTT. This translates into CASSGTSGTKGKTGELFF.